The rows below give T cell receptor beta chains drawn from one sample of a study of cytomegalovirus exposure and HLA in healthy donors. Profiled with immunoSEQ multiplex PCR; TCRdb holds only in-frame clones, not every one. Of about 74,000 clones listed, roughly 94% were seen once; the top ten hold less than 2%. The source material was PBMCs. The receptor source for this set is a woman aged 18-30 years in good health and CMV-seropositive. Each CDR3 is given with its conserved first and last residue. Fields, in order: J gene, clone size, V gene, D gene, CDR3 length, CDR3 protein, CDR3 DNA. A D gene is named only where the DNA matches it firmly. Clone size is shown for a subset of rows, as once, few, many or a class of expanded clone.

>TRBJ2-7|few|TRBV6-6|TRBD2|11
CASSLAGGQYF
TGTGCCAGCAGTTTAGCGGGAGGGCAGTACTTC
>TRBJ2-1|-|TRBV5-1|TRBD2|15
CASSLGSGYPNEQFF
TGCGCCAGCAGCTTGGGTAGCGGGTATCCCAATGAGCAGTTCTTC
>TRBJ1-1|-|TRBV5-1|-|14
CASSLEQAGTEAFF
TGCGCCAGCAGCTTGGAACAGGCCGGCACTGAAGCTTTCTTT
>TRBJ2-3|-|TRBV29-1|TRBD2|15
CSGGPLAGGSDTQYF
TGCAGCGGGGGACCCCTAGCGGGAGGGTCAGATACGCAGTATTTT
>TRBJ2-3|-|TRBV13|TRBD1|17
CASSLVWDRNPTDTQYF
TGTGCCAGCAGCTTAGTTTGGGACAGGAACCCCACAGATACGCAGTATTTT
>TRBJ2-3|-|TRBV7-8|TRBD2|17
CASSIGLAGGPVDTQYF
TGTGCCAGCAGCATAGGACTAGCGGGAGGGCCGGTAGATACGCAGTATTTT
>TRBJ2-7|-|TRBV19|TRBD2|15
CASSSSSGGWDEQYF
TGTGCCAGTAGTTCTTCTAGCGGGGGTTGGGACGAGCAGTACTTC
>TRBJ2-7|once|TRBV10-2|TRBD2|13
CASSEREVYEQYF
TGCGCCAGCAGTGAGCGGGAGGTCTACGAGCAGTACTTC
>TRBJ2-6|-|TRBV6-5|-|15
CASSYQASGANVLTF
TGTGCCAGCAGTTACCAGGCCTCTGGGGCCAACGTCCTGACTTTC
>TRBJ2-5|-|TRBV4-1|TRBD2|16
CASSAGTSGIQETQYF
TGCGCCAGCAGCGCCGGGACTAGCGGAATCCAAGAGACCCAGTACTTC
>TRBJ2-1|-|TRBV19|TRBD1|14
CASQGASGYNEQFF
TGTGCCAGCCAGGGGGCGTCGGGCTACAATGAGCAGTTCTTC
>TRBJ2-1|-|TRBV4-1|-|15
CASSQPWDIGNEQFF
TGCGCCAGCAGCCAACCTTGGGACATAGGCAATGAGCAGTTCTTC
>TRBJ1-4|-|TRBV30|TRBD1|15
CAWGPPRTGYEKLFF
TGTGCCTGGGGCCCTCCCCGGACAGGGTACGAAAAACTGTTTTTT
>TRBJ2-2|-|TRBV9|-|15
CASSVEGRAAGELFF
TGTGCCAGCAGCGTAGAAGGCAGGGCAGCCGGGGAGCTGTTTTTT
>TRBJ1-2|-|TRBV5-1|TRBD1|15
CASSPAGGRSYGYTF
TGCGCCAGCAGCCCAGCAGGGGGCCGGTCCTATGGCTACACCTTC
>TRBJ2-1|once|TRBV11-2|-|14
CASSLLVSYNEQFF
TGTGCCAGCAGCCTTTTAGTCTCCTACAATGAGCAGTTCTTC
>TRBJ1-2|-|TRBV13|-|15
CASSLGSGSDYGYTF
TGTGCCAGCAGCTTAGGCTCAGGGTCCGACTATGGCTACACCTTC
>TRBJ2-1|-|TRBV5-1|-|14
CASSLGSQYNEQFF
TGCGCCAGCAGCTTGGGGAGTCAGTACAATGAGCAGTTCTTC
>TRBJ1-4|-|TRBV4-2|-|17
CASSPSDRDATNEKLFF
TGTGCCAGCAGCCCCTCCGACAGAGACGCAACTAATGAAAAACTGTTTTTT
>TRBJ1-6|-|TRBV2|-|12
CASSEGRSPLHF
TGTGCCAGCAGTGAGGGGAGGTCACCCCTCCACTTT
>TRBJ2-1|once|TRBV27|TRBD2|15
CASSLSSGIYNEQFF
TGTGCCAGCAGTTTATCTAGCGGGATCTACAATGAGCAGTTCTTC
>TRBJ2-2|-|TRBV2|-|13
CASNVIGTGELFF
TGTGCCAGCAACGTCATCGGCACCGGGGAGCTGTTTTTT